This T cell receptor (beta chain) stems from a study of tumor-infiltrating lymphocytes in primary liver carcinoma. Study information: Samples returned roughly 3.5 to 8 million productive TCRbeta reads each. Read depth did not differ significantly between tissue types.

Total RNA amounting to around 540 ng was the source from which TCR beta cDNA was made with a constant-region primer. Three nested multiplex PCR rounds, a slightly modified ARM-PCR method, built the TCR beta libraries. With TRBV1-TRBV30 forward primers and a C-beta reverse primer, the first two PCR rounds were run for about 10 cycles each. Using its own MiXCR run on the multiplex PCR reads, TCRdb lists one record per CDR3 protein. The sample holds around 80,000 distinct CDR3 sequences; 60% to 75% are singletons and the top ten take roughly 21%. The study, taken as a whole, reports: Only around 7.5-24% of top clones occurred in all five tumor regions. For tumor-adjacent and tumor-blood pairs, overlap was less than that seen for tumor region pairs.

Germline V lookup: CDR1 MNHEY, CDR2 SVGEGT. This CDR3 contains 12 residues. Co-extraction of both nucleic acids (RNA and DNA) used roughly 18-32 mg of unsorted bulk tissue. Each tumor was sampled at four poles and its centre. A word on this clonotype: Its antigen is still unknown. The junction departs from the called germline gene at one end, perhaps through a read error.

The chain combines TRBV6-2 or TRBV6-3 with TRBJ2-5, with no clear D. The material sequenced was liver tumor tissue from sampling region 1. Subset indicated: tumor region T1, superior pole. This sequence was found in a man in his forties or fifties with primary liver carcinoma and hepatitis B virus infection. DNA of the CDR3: TGTGCCAGTAGTTACCCGCTAGAGACCCAGTACTTC. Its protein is CASSYPLETQYF.